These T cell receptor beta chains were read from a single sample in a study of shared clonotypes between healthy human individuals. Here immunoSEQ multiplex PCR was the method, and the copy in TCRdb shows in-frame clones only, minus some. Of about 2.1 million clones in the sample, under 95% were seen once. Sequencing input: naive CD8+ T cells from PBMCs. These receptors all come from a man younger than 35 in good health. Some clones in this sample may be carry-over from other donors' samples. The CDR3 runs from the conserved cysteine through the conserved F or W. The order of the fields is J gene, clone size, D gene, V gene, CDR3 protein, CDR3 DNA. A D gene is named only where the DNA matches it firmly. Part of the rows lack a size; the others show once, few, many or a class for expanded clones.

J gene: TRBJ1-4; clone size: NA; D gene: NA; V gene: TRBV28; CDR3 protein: CASLTAWGGSTNEKLFF; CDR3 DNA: TGTGCCAGCCTTACCGCATGGGGGGGGTCGACTAATGAAAAACTGTTTTTT
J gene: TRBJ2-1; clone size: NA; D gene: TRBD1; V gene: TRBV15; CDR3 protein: CATSRDNRDRAYNEQFF; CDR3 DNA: TGTGCCACCAGCAGAGATAACAGGGACAGGGCCTACAATGAGCAGTTCTTC
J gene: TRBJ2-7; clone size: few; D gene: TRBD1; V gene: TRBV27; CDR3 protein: CASSLRTGYEQYF; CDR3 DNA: TGTGCCAGCAGTCTCCGGACAGGCTACGAGCAGTACTTC
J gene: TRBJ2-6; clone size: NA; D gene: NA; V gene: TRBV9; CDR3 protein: CASSVDRQSYGANVLTF; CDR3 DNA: TGTGCCAGCAGCGTAGACCGGCAGTCGTATGGGGCCAACGTCCTGACTTTC
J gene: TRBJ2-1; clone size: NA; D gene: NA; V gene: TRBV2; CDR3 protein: CASSEPRETYNEQFF; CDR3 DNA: TGTGCCAGCAGTGAACCCAGGGAAACCTACAATGAGCAGTTCTTC
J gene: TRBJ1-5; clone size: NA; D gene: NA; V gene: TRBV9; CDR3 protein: CASGLWGNQPQHF; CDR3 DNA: TGTGCCAGCGGCCTCTGGGGGAATCAGCCCCAGCATTTT
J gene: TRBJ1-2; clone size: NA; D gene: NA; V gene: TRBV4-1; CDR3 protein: CASSQDHWQGDIYGYTF; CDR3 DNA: TGCGCCAGCAGCCAAGATCATTGGCAGGGAGATATCTATGGCTACACCTTC
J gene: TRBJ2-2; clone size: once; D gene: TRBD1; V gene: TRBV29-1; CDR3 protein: CSARTGTTGELFF; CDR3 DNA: TGCAGCGCCCGGACAGGGACCACCGGGGAGCTGTTTTTT
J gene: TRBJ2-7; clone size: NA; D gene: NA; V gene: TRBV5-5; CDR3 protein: CASSLVSGTYEQYF; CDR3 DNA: TGTGCCAGCAGCTTGGTTTCGGGGACCTACGAGCAGTACTTC
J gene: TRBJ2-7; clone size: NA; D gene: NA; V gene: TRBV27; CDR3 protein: CASSLSGDYRQYF; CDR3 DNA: TGTGCCAGCAGTTTATCGGGCGACTACCGGCAGTACTTC
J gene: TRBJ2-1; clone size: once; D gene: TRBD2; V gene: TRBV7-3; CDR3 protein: CASSLMGGGPPGNEQFF; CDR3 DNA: TGTGCCAGCAGCCTCATGGGCGGGGGACCCCCAGGCAATGAGCAGTTCTTC
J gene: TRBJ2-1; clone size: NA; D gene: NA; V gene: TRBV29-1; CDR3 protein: CSVAGGRSYNEQFF; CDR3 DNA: TGCAGCGTTGCAGGCGGGCGCTCCTACAATGAGCAGTTCTTC
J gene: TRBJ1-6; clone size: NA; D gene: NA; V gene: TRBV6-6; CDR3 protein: CASSYESQTISPLHF; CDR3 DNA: TGTGCCAGCAGTTACGAGTCACAGACGATATCACCCCTCCACTTT
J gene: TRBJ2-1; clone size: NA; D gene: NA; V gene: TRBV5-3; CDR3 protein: CARSLGGKRHEQFF; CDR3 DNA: TGTGCCAGAAGCTTGGGTGGGAAGAGGCATGAGCAGTTCTTC
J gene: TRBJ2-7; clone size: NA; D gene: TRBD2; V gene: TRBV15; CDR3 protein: CATSRDGGAGGTYEQYF; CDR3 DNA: TGTGCCACCAGCAGAGATGGGGGAGCGGGAGGTACCTACGAGCAGTACTTC
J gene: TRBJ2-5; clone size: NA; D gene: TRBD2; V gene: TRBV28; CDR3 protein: CATTGLAGSQETQYF; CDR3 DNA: TGTGCCACTACGGGACTAGCGGGATCCCAAGAGACCCAGTACTTC
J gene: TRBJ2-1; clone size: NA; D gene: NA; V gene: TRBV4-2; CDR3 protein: CASSPLNRSGSSYNEQFF; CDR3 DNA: TGTGCCAGCAGCCCTCTTAACCGTAGCGGCAGCTCCTACAATGAGCAGTTCTTC
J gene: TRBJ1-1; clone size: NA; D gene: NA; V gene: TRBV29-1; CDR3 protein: CSVAGGNWNTEAFF; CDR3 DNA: TGCAGCGTTGCCGGGGGCAACTGGAACACTGAAGCTTTCTTT
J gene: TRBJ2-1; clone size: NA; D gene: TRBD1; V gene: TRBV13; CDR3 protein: CASSSAGQGFYNEQFF; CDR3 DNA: TGTGCCAGCAGCTCGGCGGGACAGGGGTTTTACAATGAGCAGTTCTTC
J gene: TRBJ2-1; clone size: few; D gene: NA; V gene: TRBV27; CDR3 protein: CASSPPHVEGEQFF; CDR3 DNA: TGTGCCAGCAGTCCACCACATGTGGAGGGTGAGCAGTTCTTC
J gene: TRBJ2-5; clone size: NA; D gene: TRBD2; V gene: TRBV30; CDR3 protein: CAWDYPAGASETQYF; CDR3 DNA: TGTGCCTGGGATTATCCAGCGGGAGCTTCAGAGACCCAGTACTTC
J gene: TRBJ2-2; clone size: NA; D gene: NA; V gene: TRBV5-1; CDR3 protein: CASSSLTQNTGELFF; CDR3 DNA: TGCGCCAGCAGCTCCCTGACTCAAAACACCGGGGAGCTGTTTTTT
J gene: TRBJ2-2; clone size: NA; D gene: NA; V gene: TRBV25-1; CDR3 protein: CASSESAGVTGELFF; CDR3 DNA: TGTGCCAGCAGTGAATCGGCAGGGGTCACCGGGGAGCTGTTTTTT
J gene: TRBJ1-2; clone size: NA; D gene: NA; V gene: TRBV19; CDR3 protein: CASSPWGQTFYGYTF; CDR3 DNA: TGTGCCAGTAGTCCCTGGGGACAAACCTTCTATGGCTACACCTTC
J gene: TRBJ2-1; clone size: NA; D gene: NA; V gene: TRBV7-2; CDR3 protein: CASSLPRVPAPGNEQFF; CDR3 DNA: TGTGCCAGCAGCTTACCCCGGGTCCCCGCCCCCGGAAATGAGCAGTTCTTC
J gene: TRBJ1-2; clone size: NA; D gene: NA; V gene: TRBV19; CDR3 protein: CASSLGVLSGYTF; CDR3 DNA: TGTGCCAGTAGTCTCGGGGTTCTGTCTGGCTACACCTTC
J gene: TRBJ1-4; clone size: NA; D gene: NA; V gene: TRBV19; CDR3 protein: CASIKTAPSTNEKLFF; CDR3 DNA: TGTGCCAGTATCAAGACAGCCCCATCAACTAATGAAAAACTGTTTTTT
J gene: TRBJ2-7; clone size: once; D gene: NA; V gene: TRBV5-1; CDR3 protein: CASSLHETTGLITYEQYF; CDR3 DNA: TGCGCCAGCAGCTTACATGAAACGACAGGCCTAATTACTTACGAGCAGTACTTC
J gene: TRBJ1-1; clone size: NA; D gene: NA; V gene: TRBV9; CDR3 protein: CASSVLSGGPEAFF; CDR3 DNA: TGTGCCAGCAGCGTTCTATCCGGGGGTCCTGAAGCTTTCTTT
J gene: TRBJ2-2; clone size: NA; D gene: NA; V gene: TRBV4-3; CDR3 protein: CASSQDLNTGELFF; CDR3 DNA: TGCGCCAGCAGCCAAGATTTAAACACCGGGGAGCTGTTTTTT
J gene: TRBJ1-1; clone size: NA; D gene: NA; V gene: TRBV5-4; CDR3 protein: CASSLLEEEAFF; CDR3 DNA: TGTGCCAGCAGCTTGTTGGAAGAAGAAGCTTTCTTT
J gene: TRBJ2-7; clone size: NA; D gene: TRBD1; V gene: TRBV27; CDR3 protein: CASSPGGAYEQYF; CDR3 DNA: TGTGCCAGCAGTCCAGGGGGAGCCTACGAGCAGTACTTC